This T cell receptor beta chain is from a study of T cell responses to AZD1222 COVID-19 vaccine. Second-dose intervals near 4 or 12 weeks were combined. Findings of the study overall: Along spike, vaccine-associated CD4 TCRs were found throughout, with dominance at 160-218 and 743-854. Unmutated variant regions are reportedly targeted by nearly half of spike-specific TCRs. The donor cohort was predominantly white British with a female majority, and clonal diversity may have been underestimated.

Note on this clone: Its cognate antigen is unknown.

The CDR3 has 13 residues. V was pared by 5 bases and J by 3 bases, with 8 bases between. Germline CDR1 is LNHDA and CDR2 is SQIVND (reference sequence). Method: immunoSEQ multiplex PCR; TCRdb's copy keeps in-frame clones and lacks some. Among 50,000 to 55,000 clones, roughly 86% were seen once, and the ten largest hold less than 3%. The V gene is TRBV19, the J gene TRBJ2-1; the D call may be TRBD1 or TRBD2 (5 bases each). The clonotype comes from an adult who received the AZD1222 COVID-19 vaccine. The sequencing used peripheral blood, collected 28 days after the second AZD1222 dose. The CDR3 loop is CASSPGRYNEQFF. In DNA form, the CDR3 reads TGTGCCAGTAGTCCGGGACGCTACAATGAGCAGTTCTTC.